Reported below is one TCR beta chain. The sample is drawn from a study of blood T cell repertoires in COVID-19. Whole-study context: PBMCs, B-cell-depleted T cells, or T cells provided the cDNA or gDNA that made up the material.

Original processing notes: Researchers report that nucleated cell counts were estimated from reference gene primer amplification. This table comes from immunoSEQ multiplex PCR, and its TCRdb copy is limited to in-frame clones, with some not included. Clonal size and the V and J genes are those of that table, whereas D and trimming came from the DNA. The sample records more than 200,000 clones, around 90% being singletons. V lost 3 bases, J lost 7 bases, and 12 bases stayed unmatched. The length of the CDR3 is 16 residues. The V gene's germline CDR1 is KGHDR and CDR2 SFDVKD. This TCR derives from a man between 18 and 29 years old with active or convalescent COVID-19. The sequencing sample was made of peripheral blood. The chain carries TRBV24-1 and TRBJ1-2; TRBD1 aligns across 8 bases. The chain's CDR3 is CATSDIGTGGLSGYTF. The CDR3 DNA reads as TGTGCCACCAGTGATATCGGGACAGGAGGCTTGAGTGGCTACACCTTC.